These 5 T cell receptor beta chains share one sample of origin, sequenced in a study of blood T cell repertoires in COVID-19. This table comes from immunoSEQ multiplex PCR, and its TCRdb copy is limited to in-frame clones, with some not included. The table has 250,000 or so clones, more than 80% seen once. Source material: peripheral blood. These receptors originate from a man aged 30-40 years with COVID-19, enrolled during active disease.

The V and J genes are TRBV28 and TRBJ2-1; TRBD2 agrees at 7 bases. V lost 7 bases, J lost 5 bases, and 11 bases stayed unmatched. Germline V gene data show CDR1 as MDHEN and CDR2 as SYDVKM. This CDR3 contains 15 residues. The CDR3 nucleotides are TGTGCCAGCATTCACGCGGGAGCAGGGAACAATGAGCAGTTCTTC. Its translation is CASIHAGAGNNEQFF. Supplemented by reference TRBV28 and TRBJ2-1, the full variable domain reads DVKVTQSSRYLVKRTGEKVFLECVQDMDHENMFWYRQDPGLGLRLIYFSYDVKMKEKGDIPEGYSVSREKKERFSLILESASTNQTSMYLCASIHAGAGNNEQFFGPGTRLTVL.

The V and J genes are TRBV5-1 and TRBJ1-1, with D perhaps TRBD1 (6 bases). Trimming shortened V by 0 bases and J by 4 bases, and 13 bases separated the two germline ends. The CDR3 length is 15 residues. CDR1 and CDR2 (germline): SGHRS, YFSETQ. The DNA for the CDR3 is TGCGCCAGCAGCTTGGGGCAGGGGATAGTCACTGAAGCTTTCTTT. Encoded protein: CASSLGQGIVTEAFF.

The rearrangement joins TRBV4-2 to TRBJ2-5; D is unresolved. CDR3 size: 14 residues. Germline-derived CDR1 and CDR2 are LGHNA and YNFKEQ. V was cut by 1 base and J by 2 bases, with 8 bases left in between. In DNA form, the CDR3 reads TGTGCCAGCAGCCAAGGAGGCCGACAAGAGACCCAGTACTTC. Translation: CASSQGGRQETQYF.

The rearrangement links TRBV6-1 to TRBJ1-4, with TRBD1 as a possible D gene (5 bases). CDR1 and CDR2 from the germline V gene are MNHNS and SASEGT. The CDR3 loop spans 15 amino acids. V was cut by 1 base and J by 7 bases, with 13 bases left in between. In DNA, the CDR3 is TGTGCCAGCAGTGAAGGCGGACCAAGGGGTGAAAAACTGTTTTTT. Its protein is CASSEGGPRGEKLFF.

This chain links TRBV28 with TRBJ2-2; D call uncertain. The CDR3 runs to 18 residues. V lost 0 bases and J lost 0, with 14 bases in between. From germline, CDR1 is MDHEN and CDR2 SYDVKM. The CDR3 reads CASSLWVGGSANTGELFF. The CDR3, as DNA: TGTGCCAGCAGTTTATGGGTCGGCGGCTCCGCGAACACCGGGGAGCTGTTTTTT.